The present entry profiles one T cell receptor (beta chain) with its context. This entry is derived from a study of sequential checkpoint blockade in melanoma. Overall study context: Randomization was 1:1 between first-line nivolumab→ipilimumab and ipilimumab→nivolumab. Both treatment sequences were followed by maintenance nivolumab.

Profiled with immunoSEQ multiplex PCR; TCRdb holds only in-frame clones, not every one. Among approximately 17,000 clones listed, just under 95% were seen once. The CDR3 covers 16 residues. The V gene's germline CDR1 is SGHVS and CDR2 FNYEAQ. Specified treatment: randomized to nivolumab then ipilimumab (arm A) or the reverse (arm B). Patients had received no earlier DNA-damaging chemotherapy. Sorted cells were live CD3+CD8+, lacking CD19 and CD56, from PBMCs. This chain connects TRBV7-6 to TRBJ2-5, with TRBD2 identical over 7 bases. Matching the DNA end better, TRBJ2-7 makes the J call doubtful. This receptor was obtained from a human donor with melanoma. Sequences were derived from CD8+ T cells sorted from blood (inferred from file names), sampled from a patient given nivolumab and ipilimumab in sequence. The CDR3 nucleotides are TGTGCCAGCAGCTCCTTAGCGGAGGGGAGGGCCTACGAGCAGTACTTC. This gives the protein CASSSLAEGRAYEQYF.